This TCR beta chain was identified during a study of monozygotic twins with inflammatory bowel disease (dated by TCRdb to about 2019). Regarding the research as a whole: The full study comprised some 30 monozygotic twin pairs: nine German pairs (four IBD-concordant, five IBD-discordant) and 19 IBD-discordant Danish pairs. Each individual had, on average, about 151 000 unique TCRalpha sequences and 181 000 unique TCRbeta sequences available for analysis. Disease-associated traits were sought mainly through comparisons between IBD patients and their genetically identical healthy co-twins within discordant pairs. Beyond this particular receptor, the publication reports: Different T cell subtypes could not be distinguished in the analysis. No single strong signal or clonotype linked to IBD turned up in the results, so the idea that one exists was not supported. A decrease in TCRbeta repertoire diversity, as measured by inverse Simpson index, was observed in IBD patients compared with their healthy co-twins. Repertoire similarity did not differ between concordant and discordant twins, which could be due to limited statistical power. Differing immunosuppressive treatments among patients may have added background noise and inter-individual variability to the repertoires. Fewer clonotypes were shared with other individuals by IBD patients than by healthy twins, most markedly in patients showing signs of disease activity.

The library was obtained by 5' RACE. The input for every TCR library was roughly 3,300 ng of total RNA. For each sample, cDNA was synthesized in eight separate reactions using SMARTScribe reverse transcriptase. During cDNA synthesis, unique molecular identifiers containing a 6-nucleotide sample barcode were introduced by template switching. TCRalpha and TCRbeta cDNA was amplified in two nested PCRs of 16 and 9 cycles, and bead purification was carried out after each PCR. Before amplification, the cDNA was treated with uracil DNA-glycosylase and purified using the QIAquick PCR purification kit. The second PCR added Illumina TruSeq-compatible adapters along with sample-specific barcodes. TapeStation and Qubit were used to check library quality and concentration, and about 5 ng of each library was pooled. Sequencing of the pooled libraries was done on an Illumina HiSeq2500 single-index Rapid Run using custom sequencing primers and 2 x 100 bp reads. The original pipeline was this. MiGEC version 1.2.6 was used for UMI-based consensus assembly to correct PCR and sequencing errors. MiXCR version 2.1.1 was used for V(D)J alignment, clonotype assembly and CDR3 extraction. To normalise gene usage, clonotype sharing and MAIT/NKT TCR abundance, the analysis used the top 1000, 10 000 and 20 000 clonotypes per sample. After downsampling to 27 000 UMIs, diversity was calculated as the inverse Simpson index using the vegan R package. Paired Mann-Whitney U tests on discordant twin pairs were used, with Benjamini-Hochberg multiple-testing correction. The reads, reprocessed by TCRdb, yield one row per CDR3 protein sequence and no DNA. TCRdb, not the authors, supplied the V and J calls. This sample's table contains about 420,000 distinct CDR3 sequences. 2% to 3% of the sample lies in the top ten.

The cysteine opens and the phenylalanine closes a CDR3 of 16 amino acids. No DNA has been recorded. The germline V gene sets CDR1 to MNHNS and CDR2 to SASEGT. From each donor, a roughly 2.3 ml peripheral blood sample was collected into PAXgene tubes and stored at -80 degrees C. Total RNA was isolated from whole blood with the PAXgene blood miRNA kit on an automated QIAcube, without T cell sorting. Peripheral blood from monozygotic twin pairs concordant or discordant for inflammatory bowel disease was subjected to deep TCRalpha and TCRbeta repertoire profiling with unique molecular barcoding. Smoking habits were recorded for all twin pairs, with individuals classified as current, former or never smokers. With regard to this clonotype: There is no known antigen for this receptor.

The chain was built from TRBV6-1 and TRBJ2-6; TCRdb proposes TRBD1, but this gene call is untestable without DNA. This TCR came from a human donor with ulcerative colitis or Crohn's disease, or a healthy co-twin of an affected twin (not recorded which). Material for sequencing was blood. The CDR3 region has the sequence CASSIPPGGGANVLTF.